The rows below give T cell receptor beta chains drawn from one sample of a study of cytomegalovirus exposure and HLA in healthy donors. Profiling relied on immunoSEQ multiplex PCR, and the TCRdb table lists in-frame clones only, not all of them. The table includes some 86,000 clones, approximately 65% detected once. Sequenced sample: PBMCs. All receptors derive from a man in his thirties or forties in good health and CMV-seronegative. CDR3s include the opening cysteine and the closing phenylalanine or tryptophan. A D gene is named only where the DNA matches it firmly. Expanded clones are given a class, and other clones once, few, many or no size at all.

j_gene	d_gene	abundance	v_gene	CDR3aa	CDR3nt
TRBJ2-7	TRBD1	once	TRBV6-6	CASSFPPSRGPYEQYF	TGTGCCAGCAGTTTCCCTCCGAGCAGGGGGCCCTACGAGCAGTACTTC
TRBJ1-4	.	few	TRBV7-6	CASSLRTEEKLFF	TGTGCCAGCAGCTTACGCACAGAGGAAAAACTGTTTTTT
TRBJ2-3	.	.	TRBV7-9	CASKSGLSTDTQYF	TGTGCCAGCAAATCAGGGCTTAGCACAGATACGCAGTATTTT
TRBJ2-1	TRBD1	few	TRBV18	CASSPGAGGINEQFF	TGTGCCAGCTCACCGGGGGCAGGGGGAATCAATGAGCAGTTCTTC
TRBJ1-2	.	.	TRBV5-1	CASSLGAGGNYGYTF	TGCGCCAGCAGCTTGGGAGCGGGTGGCAACTATGGCTACACCTTC
TRBJ2-2	TRBD1	.	TRBV7-9	CASTPGGASAGELFF	TGTGCCAGCACTCCAGGGGGAGCGTCCGCCGGGGAGCTGTTTTTT
TRBJ2-1	.	.	TRBV7-2	CASSTRRGEQFF	TGTGCCAGCAGCACCAGAAGGGGTGAGCAGTTCTTC
TRBJ2-3	TRBD2	.	TRBV30	CAWRQAGAGDTQYF	TGTGCCTGGAGACAAGCGGGAGCAGGAGATACGCAGTATTTT
TRBJ1-1	TRBD1	.	TRBV11-2	CASSLETGIATEAFF	TGTGCCAGCAGCTTAGAGACAGGGATTGCCACTGAAGCTTTCTTT
TRBJ1-1	.	few	TRBV30	CAWSVYGGSTEAFF	TGTGCCTGGAGTGTGTATGGGGGGAGCACTGAAGCTTTCTTT
TRBJ2-3	.	.	TRBV18	CASSPLGGGGTDTQYF	TGTGCCAGCTCACCACTGGGAGGCGGGGGCACAGATACGCAGTATTTT
TRBJ1-5	.	few	TRBV7-2	CASSWLLNQPQHF	TGTGCCAGCAGCTGGCTGCTGAATCAGCCCCAGCATTTT
TRBJ1-3	TRBD1	.	TRBV18	CASSPTGTGGGNTIYF	TGTGCCAGCTCACCAACCGGGACAGGGGGTGGAAACACCATATATTTT
TRBJ2-7	TRBD1	few	TRBV4-1	CASSQRTGDEQYF	TGCGCCAGCAGCCAACGGACAGGGGACGAGCAGTACTTC
TRBJ2-5	.	few	TRBV30	CAWSGARGIETQYF	TGTGCCTGGAGTGGGGCCCGGGGGATAGAGACCCAGTACTTC
TRBJ1-2	.	.	TRBV7-9	CASSYSVEWGVYGYTF	TGTGCCAGCAGCTACTCCGTGGAGTGGGGGGTTTATGGCTACACCTTC
TRBJ2-1	TRBD1	.	TRBV7-9	CASSSPTGVFDNEQFF	TGTGCCAGCAGTTCACCTACAGGGGTCTTCGACAATGAGCAGTTCTTC
TRBJ2-5	TRBD2	few	TRBV4-2	CASSQELAGASYQETQYF	TGTGCCAGCAGCCAAGAACTAGCGGGGGCCTCGTACCAAGAGACCCAGTACTTC
TRBJ2-7	TRBD1	.	TRBV7-3	CASSQSGTGNDEQYF	TGTGCCAGCAGCCAGTCCGGGACAGGGAACGACGAGCAGTACTTC
TRBJ1-2	TRBD1	.	TRBV6-1	CASSLTGVYGYTF	TGTGCCAGCAGTTTAACAGGGGTCTATGGCTACACCTTC
TRBJ1-5	TRBD1	.	TRBV9	CASSDTGVEPQHF	TGTGCCAGCAGCGATACAGGGGTTGAGCCCCAGCATTTT
TRBJ2-3	.	.	TRBV14	CASSPLNPDTQYF	TGTGCCAGCAGCCCACTAAATCCAGATACGCAGTATTTT
TRBJ2-3	.	once	TRBV28	CASSPLRLQDTQYF	TGTGCCAGCAGCCCCCTACGACTACAAGATACGCAGTATTTT
TRBJ2-5	.	few	TRBV6-1	CASSGQAQETQYF	TGTGCCAGCAGTGGACAGGCTCAAGAGACCCAGTACTTC
TRBJ1-4	.	.	TRBV19	CASNSSPGIEKLFF	TGTGCCAGTAACTCGAGTCCGGGAATAGAAAAACTGTTTTTT
TRBJ2-7	TRBD1	.	TRBV5-1	CASSLTGEVYEQYF	TGCGCCAGCAGCTTGACAGGGGAAGTCTACGAGCAGTACTTC
TRBJ1-1	.	few	TRBV9	CASSVGGLGNTEAFF	TGTGCCAGCAGCGTAGGAGGGCTCGGAAACACTGAAGCTTTCTTT
TRBJ2-1	.	once	TRBV4-1	CASSQNRGGAYNEQFF	TGCGCCAGCAGCCAGAATCGCGGGGGCGCCTACAATGAGCAGTTCTTC
TRBJ2-7	.	.	TRBV6-6	CASNQRSYEQYF	TGTGCCAGCAACCAGAGGTCCTACGAGCAGTACTTC
TRBJ1-1	.	.	TRBV7-3	CASSLNRDTEAFF	TGTGCCAGCAGCCTTAACAGAGACACTGAAGCTTTCTTT
TRBJ1-1	.	once	TRBV5-1	CASSWGGPNTEAFF	TGCGCCAGCAGCTGGGGCGGACCGAACACTGAAGCTTTCTTT
TRBJ2-6	TRBD1	.	TRBV28	CASSLKGGVLGANVLTF	TGTGCCAGCAGTTTGAAAGGGGGCGTCCTTGGGGCCAACGTCCTGACTTTC
TRBJ2-1	.	.	TRBV4-1	CASSQAPPRSSYNEQFF	TGCGCCAGCAGCCAAGCCCCCCCTAGGAGCTCCTACAATGAGCAGTTCTTC
TRBJ2-4	TRBD1	.	TRBV7-9	CASSRPQGAFDQYF	TGTGCCAGCAGCCGTCCACAGGGGGCGTTTGATCAGTACTTC
TRBJ2-7	TRBD1	once	TRBV7-2	CASSPSSDRSSYEQYF	TGTGCCAGCAGCCCTTCGTCGGACAGGAGCTCCTACGAGCAGTACTTC
TRBJ2-7	TRBD1	.	TRBV2	CASRLQGANYEQYF	TGTGCCAGCAGACTACAGGGGGCAAATTACGAGCAGTACTTC
TRBJ2-7	.	.	TRBV27	CASSFVSSYEQYF	TGTGCCAGCAGTTTCGTGTCCTCCTACGAGCAGTACTTC
TRBJ2-1	.	.	TRBV11-1	CASNLDGGLYNEQFF	TGTGCCAGCAACCTCGACGGAGGTTTATACAATGAGCAGTTCTTC
TRBJ2-3	.	.	TRBV30	CAWGTGGQSTDTQYF	TGTGCCTGGGGGACCGGAGGGCAGAGCACAGATACGCAGTATTTT
TRBJ1-6	TRBD1	.	TRBV4-3	CASSRQWTGIETNSPLHF	TGCGCCAGCAGCCGCCAATGGACAGGGATCGAAACAAATTCACCCCTCCACTTT
TRBJ2-1	.	.	TRBV29-1	CSVEARAGYEQFF	TGCAGCGTTGAAGCTCGAGCCGGTTATGAGCAGTTCTTC